These 25 T cell receptor beta chains came from one sample sequenced in a study of T cells after yellow fever vaccination. TCRdb re-called the 5' RACE reads through MiXCR, storing one row per CDR3 protein. The sample records 310,000 or so distinct CDR3 sequences, around 3.6% being singletons. Sequenced here: PBMCs, sampled on the day of the yellow fever booster vaccination. These receptors were taken from a man younger than 35 who received the YFV17D yellow fever vaccine.

This clonotype was observed a few times. This sequence joins TRBV5-1 and TRBJ1-1; 9 bases map to TRBD1. Trimming at V came to 3 bases and at J to 3 bases, leaving 6 bases not matched to a gene. This CDR3 has 15 residues. Germline lookup yields CDR1 SGHRS and CDR2 YFSETQ. The chain's CDR3 is CASSYIQGADTEAFF. The CDR3 nucleotides read TGCGCCAGCAGCTACATACAGGGGGCCGACACTGAAGCTTTCTTT.

V gene TRBV7-3 combines with J gene TRBJ2-2; D perhaps matches TRBD1 (5 bases). Germline V gene sequence: CDR1 SGHTA, CDR2 FQGTGA. Trimming stripped 6 bases from V and 7 bases from J, with 9 bases between. This CDR3 comprises 12 residues. The CDR3 coding sequence is TGTGCCAGCAGTAAACAGGACGGGGAGCTGTTTTTT. It encodes CASSKQDGELFF.

This clonotype was seen more than once but under ten times. This chain connects TRBV4-3 to TRBJ2-7; tentatively, D is TRBD2 (5 bases). CDR3 length: 16 amino acids. The V gene's germline CDR1 is LGHNA and CDR2 YSLEER. V was cut by 0 bases and J by 4 bases, with 16 bases left in between. The CDR3 loop reads CASSQDRYGNGYEQYF. For the CDR3, the DNA is TGCGCCAGCAGCCAAGATCGGTACGGGAATGGGTACGAGCAGTACTTC.

This clonotype was found many times. The V gene is TRBV7-9, the J gene TRBJ1-3; D ambiguous. This CDR3 comprises 15 residues. The V and J ends lost 5 bases and 0 bases respectively, with 11 bases between them. Looked up from germline, CDR1 is SEHNR and CDR2 is FQNEAQ (reference sequence). DNA of the CDR3: TGTGCCAGCAGCCGTCACATCCCCTCTGGAAACACCATATATTTT. Its translation is CASSRHIPSGNTIYF.

This clonotype was recorded a few times. This chain connects TRBV12-3 or TRBV12-4 to TRBJ1-5, with 9 positions matching TRBD1. The V and J ends lost 5 bases and 5 bases, in that order; junction bases with no gene match: 4. The CDR3 is 14 amino acids. CDR3 nucleotide sequence: TGTGCCAGCAGTCAGACAGGGGGACATCAGCCCCAGCATTTT. This sequence encodes CASSQTGGHQPQHF.

CDR3 region: CASSLAASGGGYGQFF. The CDR3 nucleotides are TGTGCCAGCAGCTTAGCCGCTAGCGGGGGGGGGTACGGGCAGTTCTTC. The chain employs TRBV7-8 and TRBJ2-1; 12 bases are a match to TRBD2. Germline V lookup: CDR1 SGHVS, CDR2 FQNEAQ. The junction had 9 bases not matched to a gene; V was cut back by 0 bases and J by 12 bases. The CDR3 runs to 16 residues.

This clonotype came up a few times. The gene calls are TRBV30 and TRBJ1-5, with 12 bases identical to TRBD1. CDR1 and CDR2 (germline): GTSNPN, SVGIG (reference sequence). Trimming cost V 3 bases and J 0 bases; bases outside gene matches: 9. The CDR3 length is 18 residues. This CDR3 is CAWRRRDRGLNSNQPQHF. The CDR3 DNA is TGTGCCTGGAGGCGGCGGGACAGGGGGCTCAATAGCAATCAGCCCCAGCATTTT.

The rearrangement joins TRBV24-1 to TRBJ2-3; no reliable D call. V shed 1 base and J shed 3 bases, with 10 bases lying between them. The V gene's germline CDR1 is KGHDR and CDR2 SFDVKD. This CDR3 comprises 15 residues. The CDR3 region is CATSDFGDPTDTQYF. The CDR3, as DNA: TGTGCCACCAGTGATTTTGGGGATCCTACAGATACGCAGTATTTT.

There are many counts of this clonotype. V is TRBV7-3 and J is TRBJ2-2; D gene uncertain. The CDR3 totals 16 residues. In germline, CDR1 is SGHTA, CDR2 FQGTGA. The V end was cut by 2 bases, the J end by 0 bases, with 10 bases between. CDR3 region: CASSLGFTSNTGELFF. The CDR3 coding sequence is TGTGCCAGCAGCTTAGGGTTCACCTCGAACACCGGGGAGCTGTTTTTT.

There are many counts of this clonotype. The chain couples TRBV5-1 to TRBJ2-7, with 8 positions matching TRBD1. CDR1 and CDR2 from the germline V gene are SGHRS and YFSETQ. V shed 4 bases, J shed 5 bases, and the junction held 8 bases outside the gene matches. The CDR3 covers 14 residues. The CDR3 region is CASSLLTGVDEQYF. The CDR3 region has the DNA TGCGCCAGCAGCCTACTGACAGGGGTCGACGAGCAGTACTTC.

Many counts were recorded for this clonotype. The chain recombines TRBV9 with TRBJ2-3; D gene unclear. This CDR3 contains 13 residues. Trimming took 5 bases from V and 0 from J, leaving 7 bases between them. Per the germline V gene, CDR1 is SGDLS and CDR2 is YYNGEE. The CDR3 nucleotides are TGTGCCAGCAGTCAACCAAGCACAGATACGCAGTATTTT. As protein: CASSQPSTDTQYF.

In this sample, this clonotype turned up many times. The chain is built from TRBV7-2 and TRBJ2-3; 8 positions match TRBD1. Germline values: CDR1 SGHTA, CDR2 FQGNSA. With V trimmed by 5 bases and J by 4 bases, 8 bases remained unmatched. CDR3 size: 15 residues. In nucleotides, the CDR3 is TGTGCCAGCAGCGCTCGAGACAGGGGAGCAGATACGCAGTATTTT. It is translated as CASSARDRGADTQYF. The full variable domain, with the rest looked up from reference TRBV7-2 and TRBJ2-3, is GAGVSQSPSNKVTEKGKDVELRCDPISGHTALYWYRQSLGQGLEFLIYFQGNSAPDKSGLPSDRFSAERTGGSVSTLTIQRTQQEDSAVYLCASSARDRGADTQYFGPGTRLTVL.

This chain links TRBV12-3 or TRBV12-4 with TRBJ2-3; D is undetermined. The CDR3 is 15 amino acids. V was pared by 0 bases and J by 6 bases, with 13 bases between. The CDR3 spells CASSLAPGFIDTQYF. CDR3 nucleotide sequence: TGTGCCAGCAGTTTAGCGCCTGGGTTTATCGATACGCAGTATTTT.

The chain couples TRBV5-4 to TRBJ2-3; D gene ambiguous. The V and J ends lost 0 bases and 2 bases respectively, with 13 bases between them. The CDR3 totals 16 residues. Germline loops: CDR1 SGHNT, CDR2 YYREEE (reference sequence). The CDR3 DNA reads as TGTGCCAGCAGCTTGGGACCAGGCGGAGACACAGATACGCAGTATTTT. Protein: CASSLGPGGDTDTQYF.

The chain recombines TRBV12-5 with TRBJ2-1; 13 positions agree with TRBD2. Unmatched junction bases numbered 8, after V lost 4 bases and J lost 5 bases. The CDR3 length is 17 residues. Germline CDR1 and CDR2: LGHNT and FRNRAP. The DNA of the CDR3 is TGTGCTAGTGGTTCCCTGACTAGCGGGGGGCGACACAATGAGCAGTTCTTC. This sequence encodes CASGSLTSGGRHNEQFF.

This clonotype was picked up many times. The chain links TRBV18 to TRBJ2-5; D unresolved. Germline loops: CDR1 KGHSH, CDR2 LQKENI. CDR3 length: 14 amino acids. The V gene lost 3 bases and the J gene lost 0 bases, with 8 bases spanning the gap. The CDR3 region is CASSPTGYQETQYF. In DNA form, the CDR3 reads TGTGCCAGCTCACCGACCGGGTACCAAGAGACCCAGTACTTC.

There are many counts of this clonotype. The CDR3 DNA reads as TGCAGTGCTCATTACGGACTAGCGGGGGCCGGGGAGACCCAGTACTTC. Protein: CSAHYGLAGAGETQYF. The chain links TRBV20-1 to TRBJ2-5; TRBD2 matches at 13 bases. The V and J ends lost 5 bases and 5 bases, in that order; junction bases with no gene match: 11. This CDR3 comprises 16 residues. Germline V gene sequence: CDR1 DFQATT, CDR2 SNEGSKA (reference sequence).

This clonotype was observed many times. The V and J genes are TRBV7-3 and TRBJ2-1; 16 bases are shared with TRBD2. Germline V gene data show CDR1 as SGHTA and CDR2 as FQGTGA. This CDR3 comprises 18 residues. The ends lost 2 bases at V and 9 bases at J; junction bases unmatched: 10. As DNA, the CDR3 is TGTGCCAGCAGCTTACAGGGGACTAGCGGGGGGGCAGTAGGTGAGCAGTTCTTC. Amino acids: CASSLQGTSGGAVGEQFF. The variable domain in full, with the rest retrieved from reference TRBV7-3 and TRBJ2-1, is GAGVSQTPSNKVTEKGKYVELRCDPISGHTALYWYRQSLGQGPEFLIYFQGTGAADDSGLPNDRFFAVRPEGSVSTLKIQRTERGDSAVYLCASSLQGTSGGAVGEQFFGPGTRLTVL.

The table lists this clonotype with many counts. The rearrangement links TRBV7-2 to TRBJ1-2; D ambiguous. From germline, CDR1 is SGHTA and CDR2 FQGNSA. Between the trimmed V and J ends, which lost 5 bases and 8 bases, there was a span of 15 bases. This CDR3 spans 13 amino acids. CDR3 DNA sequence: TGTGCCAGCAGCCCCCGAGGGCAGCTCGGCTACACCTTC. Protein product: CASSPRGQLGYTF.

This clonotype was detected ten times or more. The chain recombines TRBV5-4 with TRBJ2-7; D call uncertain. The CDR3 spans 13 residues. V was pared by 2 bases and J by 9 bases, with 15 bases between. In germline, CDR1 is SGHNT, CDR2 YYREEE (reference sequence). The DNA of the CDR3 is TGTGCCAGCAGCTTTTTGGGTAGTACGAGGCAGTACGTC. This encodes CASSFLGSTRQYV.

This clonotype has ten or more counts. This chain connects TRBV5-1 to TRBJ2-3; 8 bases match TRBD1. V lost 4 bases, J lost 1 base, and 5 bases stayed unmatched. The CDR3 is made up of 15 amino acids. Germline-derived CDR1 and CDR2 are SGHRS and YFSETQ. The CDR3 region is CASSGQGQGTDTQYF. The CDR3, as DNA: TGCGCCAGCAGCGGACAGGGCCAGGGCACAGATACGCAGTATTTT. The full variable domain, completed using reference TRBV5-1 and TRBJ2-3, is KAGVTQTPRYLIKTRGQQVTLSCSPISGHRSVSWYQQTPGQGLQFLFEYFSETQRNKGNFPGRFSGRQFSNSRSEMNVSTLELGDSALYLCASSGQGQGTDTQYFGPGTRLTVL.

This clonotype was counted at least ten times. This sequence joins TRBV7-3 and TRBJ1-1; TRBD1 agrees at 7 bases. The CDR3 is 15 residues long. Germline V gene data show CDR1 as SGHTA and CDR2 as FQGTGA. Trimming took 6 bases from V and 5 from J; bases not matched to a gene: 12. The CDR3 loop reads CASSSSLTGKTEAFF. DNA of the CDR3: TGTGCCAGCAGTTCTTCCCTGACAGGGAAGACTGAAGCTTTCTTT.

This clonotype was found a few times. This sequence joins TRBV11-2 and TRBJ1-2, with 7 bases fitting TRBD1. The CDR3 is made up of 16 amino acids. Per germline, CDR1 SGHAT and CDR2 FQNNGV. V lost 2 bases to trimming and J lost 4 bases; unmatched junction nucleotides: 10. The CDR3 region is CASSLWTGDQLYGYTF. The CDR3 bases are TGTGCCAGCAGCTTATGGACAGGAGATCAACTCTATGGCTACACCTTC. Full variable domain (rest looked up from reference TRBV11-2 and TRBJ1-2): EAGVAQSPRYKIIEKRQSVAFWCNPISGHATLYWYQQILGQGPKLLIQFQNNGVVDDSQLPKDRFSAERLKGVDSTLKIQPAKLEDSAVYLCASSLWTGDQLYGYTFGSGTRLTVV.

This rearrangement joins TRBV20-1 to TRBJ1-5; a possible D gene is TRBD1 (6 bases). Germline loops: CDR1 DFQATT, CDR2 SNEGSKA (reference sequence). Trimming took off 7 bases at V and 0 bases at J, with 16 bases between the two ends. This CDR3 has 15 residues. The DNA for the CDR3 is TGCAGTGTTGGACAGTCACTTTATAGCAATCAGCCCCAGCATTTT. It encodes CSVGQSLYSNQPQHF.

This clonotype appeared a few times. The chain joins TRBV4-2 to TRBJ2-3; no firm D call. V was shortened by 0 bases and J by 1 base, with 5 bases between the two germline ends. The CDR3 sequence is 14 residues long. CDR1 is LGHNA and CDR2 is YNFKEQ in the germline V gene. For the CDR3, the DNA is TGTGCCAGCAGCCAAGATCTCGGCACAGATACGCAGTATTTT. Encoded protein: CASSQDLGTDTQYF.